The rows below give T cell receptor beta chains drawn from one sample of a study of blood T cell repertoires in COVID-19. TCRdb's copy holds only in-frame clones and misses some; the assay was immunoSEQ multiplex PCR. The data show hundreds of thousands of clones, roughly 89% seen once. Sequencing was carried out using peripheral blood. The receptor source for this set is a woman between 45 and 65 years old with COVID-19, enrolled during active disease. Both conserved end residues are part of each CDR3. Fields, in order: V gene, clone size, D gene, J gene, CDR3 protein, CDR3 DNA. The D gene is left open where the match is weak. Only part of the rows carry a size: once, few, many, or a class if the clone is expanded.

v_call: TRBV19; clone_size: .; d_call: TRBD1; j_call: TRBJ1-5; cdr3_aa: CASSIDGQVHQPQHF; cdr3_nt: TGTGCCAGTAGTATAGACGGACAGGTGCATCAGCCCCAGCATTTT
v_call: TRBV5-6; clone_size: .; d_call: TRBD1; j_call: TRBJ2-3; cdr3_aa: CASSKTGDSTDTQYF; cdr3_nt: TGTGCCAGCAGCAAGACAGGGGATAGCACAGATACGCAGTATTTT
v_call: TRBV28; clone_size: .; d_call: TRBD2; j_call: TRBJ2-2; cdr3_aa: CASSFRGAGELFF; cdr3_nt: TGTGCCAGCAGTTTTCGGGGGGCCGGGGAGCTGTTTTTT
v_call: TRBV25-1; clone_size: .; d_call: .; j_call: TRBJ2-7; cdr3_aa: CASSDPTRKVEVTYEQYF; cdr3_nt: TGTGCCAGCAGTGACCCCACACGCAAGGTTGAGGTGACCTACGAGCAGTACTTC
v_call: TRBV7-2; clone_size: .; d_call: TRBD2; j_call: TRBJ2-7; cdr3_aa: CASSLGAAGGISYEQYF; cdr3_nt: TGTGCCAGCAGCTTAGGGGCAGCGGGGGGTATCTCCTACGAGCAGTACTTC
v_call: TRBV3-1/TRBV3-2; clone_size: .; d_call: TRBD1; j_call: TRBJ1-1; cdr3_aa: CASSQADRGAPEAFF; cdr3_nt: TGTGCCAGCAGCCAGGCTGACAGGGGGGCCCCTGAAGCTTTCTTT
v_call: TRBV5-6; clone_size: once; d_call: TRBD1; j_call: TRBJ1-2; cdr3_aa: CASSPGTGPLYGYTF; cdr3_nt: TGTGCCAGCAGCCCCGGGACAGGGCCCCTCTATGGCTACACCTTC
v_call: TRBV27; clone_size: .; d_call: TRBD1; j_call: TRBJ1-5; cdr3_aa: CASSSIRDSYSNQPQHF; cdr3_nt: TGTGCCAGCAGTTCAATACGGGACAGCTATAGCAATCAGCCCCAGCATTTT
v_call: TRBV5-4; clone_size: .; d_call: TRBD2; j_call: TRBJ2-7; cdr3_aa: CASSPGLAGDSYEQYF; cdr3_nt: TGTGCCAGCAGCCCTGGACTAGCGGGGGACTCCTACGAGCAGTACTTC
v_call: TRBV28; clone_size: .; d_call: TRBD2; j_call: TRBJ2-3; cdr3_aa: CASSSQTSVMRYF; cdr3_nt: TGTGCCAGCAGTTCCCAGACTAGCGTAATGAGGTATTTT
v_call: TRBV6-5; clone_size: .; d_call: .; j_call: TRBJ1-5; cdr3_aa: CASSYFLEGDQPQHF; cdr3_nt: TGTGCCAGCAGTTACTTCCTGGAAGGAGATCAGCCCCAGCATTTT
v_call: TRBV19; clone_size: .; d_call: .; j_call: TRBJ1-2; cdr3_aa: CASRPGHLGYTF; cdr3_nt: TGTGCCAGTAGACCGGGACACTTAGGCTACACCTTC
v_call: TRBV12-3/TRBV12-4; clone_size: .; d_call: .; j_call: TRBJ2-5; cdr3_aa: CASSLSGKETQYF; cdr3_nt: TGTGCCAGCAGCCTAAGCGGAAAAGAGACCCAGTACTTC
v_call: TRBV28; clone_size: .; d_call: .; j_call: TRBJ1-1; cdr3_aa: CASSRRTLNTEAFF; cdr3_nt: TGTGCCAGCAGCCGGCGGACACTGAACACTGAAGCTTTCTTT
v_call: TRBV30; clone_size: .; d_call: .; j_call: TRBJ1-1; cdr3_aa: CAWSRRGGKTEAFF; cdr3_nt: TGTGCCTGGAGTAGAAGGGGGGGAAAAACTGAAGCTTTCTTT
v_call: TRBV9; clone_size: .; d_call: .; j_call: TRBJ1-1; cdr3_aa: CASSVRRETPYTEAFF; cdr3_nt: TGTGCCAGCAGCGTAAGGAGGGAGACCCCCTACACTGAAGCTTTCTTT
v_call: TRBV4-1; clone_size: few; d_call: .; j_call: TRBJ1-5; cdr3_aa: CASSPRQAPFFSNQPQHF; cdr3_nt: TGCGCCAGCAGCCCTCGTCAGGCTCCGTTTTTTAGCAATCAGCCCCAGCATTTT
v_call: TRBV7-9; clone_size: .; d_call: .; j_call: TRBJ2-5; cdr3_aa: CASSPYGGQETQYF; cdr3_nt: TGTGCCAGCAGCCCCTACGGGGGCCAAGAGACCCAGTACTTC
v_call: TRBV5-1; clone_size: .; d_call: .; j_call: TRBJ2-2; cdr3_aa: CASSLAPGGELFF; cdr3_nt: TGCGCCAGCAGCTTGGCCCCAGGCGGGGAGCTGTTTTTT
v_call: TRBV7-2; clone_size: once; d_call: .; j_call: TRBJ1-1; cdr3_aa: CASSPFRPEAFF; cdr3_nt: TGTGCCAGCAGCCCCTTCAGGCCTGAAGCTTTCTTT
v_call: TRBV19; clone_size: .; d_call: .; j_call: TRBJ1-1; cdr3_aa: CASSRGHRNTEAFF; cdr3_nt: TGTGCCAGTAGTAGGGGACACCGGAACACTGAAGCTTTCTTT
v_call: TRBV24-1; clone_size: .; d_call: TRBD1; j_call: TRBJ2-7; cdr3_aa: CATSGPQGDTLNSYEQYF; cdr3_nt: TGTGCCACCAGTGGACCGCAGGGGGACACTCTTAACTCCTACGAGCAGTACTTC
v_call: TRBV18; clone_size: .; d_call: .; j_call: TRBJ2-1; cdr3_aa: CASSPPLSSYNEQFF; cdr3_nt: TGTGCCAGCTCACCACCGCTGAGCTCCTACAATGAGCAGTTCTTC
v_call: TRBV6-1; clone_size: few; d_call: .; j_call: TRBJ1-1; cdr3_aa: CASSEGGLTTEAFF; cdr3_nt: TGTGCCAGCAGTGAAGGGGGCCTGACCACTGAAGCTTTCTTT
v_call: TRBV11-3; clone_size: .; d_call: .; j_call: TRBJ2-1; cdr3_aa: CASSLEQKDEQFF; cdr3_nt: TGTGCCAGCAGCTTAGAACAGAAAGATGAGCAGTTCTTC
v_call: TRBV5-1; clone_size: .; d_call: .; j_call: TRBJ2-7; cdr3_aa: CASSLVGSHEQYF; cdr3_nt: TGCGCCAGCAGCTTGGTAGGGAGCCACGAGCAGTACTTC
v_call: TRBV6-5; clone_size: .; d_call: TRBD2; j_call: TRBJ2-1; cdr3_aa: CASSTPGLGRNEQFF; cdr3_nt: TGTGCCAGCAGTACCCCGGGACTAGGTCGAAATGAGCAGTTCTTC
v_call: TRBV6-5; clone_size: .; d_call: TRBD1; j_call: TRBJ2-1; cdr3_aa: CASNPGQGLNEQFF; cdr3_nt: TGTGCCAGCAACCCGGGACAGGGGCTAAATGAGCAGTTCTTC
v_call: TRBV27; clone_size: .; d_call: TRBD1; j_call: TRBJ1-1; cdr3_aa: CASSPRRLPGTGNTEAFF; cdr3_nt: TGTGCCAGCAGTCCTAGGCGCCTCCCCGGGACAGGGAACACTGAAGCTTTCTTT
v_call: TRBV24-1; clone_size: .; d_call: .; j_call: TRBJ2-1; cdr3_aa: CATSARAGNEQFF; cdr3_nt: TGTGCCACCAGTGCGAGGGCCGGGAATGAGCAGTTCTTC
v_call: TRBV7-8; clone_size: .; d_call: TRBD1; j_call: TRBJ2-7; cdr3_aa: CASSSGQLREQYF; cdr3_nt: TGTGCCAGCAGCTCGGGACAGCTAAGGGAGCAGTACTTC
v_call: TRBV3-1/TRBV3-2; clone_size: .; d_call: TRBD2; j_call: TRBJ2-5; cdr3_aa: CASSQAGLAGQETQYF; cdr3_nt: TGTGCCAGCAGCCAGGCCGGTTTAGCGGGCCAAGAGACCCAGTACTTC
v_call: TRBV5-1; clone_size: .; d_call: TRBD1; j_call: TRBJ1-1; cdr3_aa: CASSLRTGGNTEAFF; cdr3_nt: TGCGCCAGCAGCTTGAGGACAGGGGGGAACACTGAAGCTTTCTTT
v_call: TRBV6-5; clone_size: .; d_call: TRBD1; j_call: TRBJ2-1; cdr3_aa: CASSSGQGKGRNEQFF; cdr3_nt: TGTGCCAGCAGTTCGGGACAGGGAAAGGGACGGAATGAGCAGTTCTTC
v_call: TRBV15; clone_size: once; d_call: .; j_call: TRBJ2-1; cdr3_aa: CATSRQGGSYEQFF; cdr3_nt: TGTGCCACCAGCAGACAGGGAGGAAGCTATGAGCAGTTCTTC
v_call: TRBV5-6; clone_size: .; d_call: .; j_call: TRBJ1-4; cdr3_aa: CASSLQDEKLFF; cdr3_nt: TGTGCCAGCAGTCTTCAGGATGAAAAACTGTTTTTT
v_call: TRBV3-1/TRBV3-2; clone_size: .; d_call: .; j_call: TRBJ2-2; cdr3_aa: CASSHSGAGTGELFF; cdr3_nt: TGTGCCAGCAGCCATAGTGGGGCCGGCACCGGGGAGCTGTTTTTT
v_call: TRBV19; clone_size: few; d_call: .; j_call: TRBJ2-3; cdr3_aa: CASTPAGYNTQYF; cdr3_nt: TGTGCCAGTACCCCAGCGGGCTACAATACGCAGTATTTT
v_call: TRBV27; clone_size: .; d_call: .; j_call: TRBJ1-1; cdr3_aa: CASSLSAAGTEAFF; cdr3_nt: TGTGCCAGCAGTTTATCGGCAGCGGGGACTGAAGCTTTCTTT
v_call: TRBV19; clone_size: .; d_call: TRBD1; j_call: TRBJ1-1; cdr3_aa: CASSGQGVVAFF; cdr3_nt: TGTGCCAGTAGTGGACAGGGGGTAGTAGCTTTCTTT
v_call: TRBV7-4; clone_size: .; d_call: .; j_call: TRBJ1-6; cdr3_aa: CASSPPRHRGTYNSPLHF; cdr3_nt: TGTGCCAGCAGCCCCCCACGACACCGGGGAACCTATAATTCACCCCTCCACTTT
v_call: TRBV5-1; clone_size: .; d_call: TRBD2; j_call: TRBJ2-3; cdr3_aa: CASSLWTSGLQLRGGDTQYF; cdr3_nt: TGCGCCAGCAGCTTGTGGACTAGCGGACTGCAGCTGCGGGGGGGAGATACGCAGTATTTT
v_call: TRBV28; clone_size: .; d_call: .; j_call: TRBJ2-3; cdr3_aa: CASSFPGNLGDTQYF; cdr3_nt: TGTGCCAGCAGTTTCCCCGGGAACTTAGGAGATACGCAGTATTTT
v_call: TRBV2; clone_size: .; d_call: .; j_call: TRBJ1-5; cdr3_aa: CASSGSGQGNQPQHF; cdr3_nt: TGTGCCAGCAGTGGATCGGGACAAGGGAATCAGCCCCAGCATTTT
v_call: TRBV9; clone_size: once; d_call: TRBD2; j_call: TRBJ2-1; cdr3_aa: CASSGTSGVNEQFF; cdr3_nt: TGTGCCAGCAGCGGGACTAGCGGGGTGAATGAGCAGTTCTTC
v_call: TRBV5-1; clone_size: .; d_call: .; j_call: TRBJ1-1; cdr3_aa: CASKGDNRNTEAFF; cdr3_nt: TGCGCCAGCAAAGGGGATAACAGGAACACTGAAGCTTTCTTT
v_call: TRBV6-2/TRBV6-3; clone_size: .; d_call: TRBD1; j_call: TRBJ1-5; cdr3_aa: CASSLDTGASQPQHF; cdr3_nt: TGTGCCAGCAGCCTTGACACAGGGGCAAGTCAGCCCCAGCATTTT
v_call: TRBV19; clone_size: .; d_call: TRBD1; j_call: TRBJ2-2; cdr3_aa: CASTRDRRTGELFF; cdr3_nt: TGTGCCAGTACCCGGGACAGGAGGACCGGGGAGCTGTTTTTT
v_call: TRBV4-1; clone_size: few; d_call: .; j_call: TRBJ2-3; cdr3_aa: CASSQDLGGGADTQYF; cdr3_nt: TGCGCCAGCAGCCAAGACCTGGGAGGGGGGGCAGATACGCAGTATTTT
v_call: TRBV30; clone_size: .; d_call: TRBD2; j_call: TRBJ2-3; cdr3_aa: CACPLAGGLSDTQYF; cdr3_nt: TGTGCCTGCCCCCTCGCGGGGGGGCTGTCAGATACGCAGTATTTT
v_call: TRBV3-1/TRBV3-2; clone_size: .; d_call: TRBD1; j_call: TRBJ1-6; cdr3_aa: CASSPQTGGLNSPLHF; cdr3_nt: TGTGCCAGCAGCCCTCAAACAGGGGGCCTTAATTCACCCCTCCACTTT
v_call: TRBV5-4; clone_size: .; d_call: TRBD1; j_call: TRBJ1-1; cdr3_aa: CASSLRRTGGTEAFF; cdr3_nt: TGTGCCAGCAGCTTGCGGCGGACAGGGGGGACTGAAGCTTTCTTT
v_call: TRBV2; clone_size: .; d_call: .; j_call: TRBJ1-1; cdr3_aa: CASSADRKAEAFF; cdr3_nt: TGTGCCAGCAGTGCTGACAGGAAGGCTGAAGCTTTCTTT
v_call: TRBV6-6; clone_size: .; d_call: .; j_call: TRBJ1-2; cdr3_aa: CASSYADSAYGYTF; cdr3_nt: TGTGCCAGCAGTTACGCGGACAGCGCCTATGGCTACACCTTC
v_call: TRBV19; clone_size: .; d_call: .; j_call: TRBJ2-2; cdr3_aa: CASRLGMGTGELFF; cdr3_nt: TGTGCCAGTAGACTAGGAATGGGCACCGGGGAGCTGTTTTTT
v_call: TRBV6-5; clone_size: once; d_call: .; j_call: TRBJ1-4; cdr3_aa: CASSFVVSEKLFF; cdr3_nt: TGTGCCAGCAGCTTCGTCGTTTCTGAAAAACTGTTTTTT
v_call: TRBV24-1; clone_size: few; d_call: .; j_call: TRBJ1-2; cdr3_aa: CATSDSVRGYGYTF; cdr3_nt: TGTGCCACCAGTGACTCGGTTAGGGGCTATGGCTACACCTTC